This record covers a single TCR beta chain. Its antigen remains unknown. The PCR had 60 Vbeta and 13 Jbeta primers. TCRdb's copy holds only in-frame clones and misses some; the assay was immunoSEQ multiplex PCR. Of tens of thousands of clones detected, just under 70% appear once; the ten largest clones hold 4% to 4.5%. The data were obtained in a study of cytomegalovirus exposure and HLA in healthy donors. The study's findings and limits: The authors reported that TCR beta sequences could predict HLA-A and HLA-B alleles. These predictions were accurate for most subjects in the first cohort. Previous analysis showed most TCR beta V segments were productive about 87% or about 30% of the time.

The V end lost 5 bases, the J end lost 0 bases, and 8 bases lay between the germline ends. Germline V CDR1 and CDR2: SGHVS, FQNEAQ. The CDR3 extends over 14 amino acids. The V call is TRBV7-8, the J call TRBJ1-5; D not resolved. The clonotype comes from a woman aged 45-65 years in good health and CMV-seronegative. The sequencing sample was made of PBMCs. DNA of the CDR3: TGTGCCAGCAGCCCCCCTTATAGCAATCAGCCCCAGCATTTT. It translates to CASSPPYSNQPQHF.